This T cell receptor (beta chain) was documented in a study of T cell repertoires in cytomegalovirus infection. CDR3 size: 16 residues. J lost 2 bases, V lost 1 base, and 4 bases had no gene match. The germline gives CDR1 MGHRA, CDR2 YSYEKL. TCRdb processed the reads anew with MiXCR; each CDR3 protein has one entry. This table holds some 300,000 distinct CDR3 sequences, about 9.1% found once. The table lists this clonotype with a few counts. The receptor comes from a human donor in good health (CMV status not recorded). Some clones in this sample may be carry-over from other donors' samples. This rearrangement joins TRBV4-1 to TRBJ2-1; TRBD2 matches at 8 bases. The sample consisted of PBMCs. In DNA form, the CDR3 reads TGCGCCAGCAGCCAAGCGGACGGGGGGGCCTACAATGAGCAGTTCTTC. Translated, it gives CASSQADGGAYNEQFF.